This TCR beta chain originates from a study of Graves' ophthalmopathy and Graves' hyperthyroidism. This clonotype was seen many times. From RNA, the CDR3 regions of TCR beta chains were amplified and sequenced. An initial RT-PCR round employing HTBI primers preceded a second-round multiplex PCR. TCRdb re-analysed the multiplex PCR reads in MiXCR, keeping a single row per CDR3 protein. In the table there are 200,000 to 250,000 distinct CDR3 sequences, 20% to 25% of which are singletons. Trimming removed 7 bases at V and 0 bases at J, with 7 bases between. The CDR3 extends over 13 amino acids. Germline assignment: CDR1 MNHEY and CDR2 SVGAGI.

The V call is TRBV6-5, the J call TRBJ1-5; D ambiguous. The TCR originated in a woman aged 50 to 60 with Graves' ophthalmopathy. Input material: peripheral blood. As DNA, the CDR3 is TGTGCCAGCACCAAAAATAGCAATCAGCCCCAGCATTTT. As protein: CASTKNSNQPQHF.